This entry lists 27 T cell receptor beta chains sequenced from one sample in a study of blood T cell repertoires in COVID-19. Repertoires were generated with immunoSEQ multiplex PCR, while TCRdb's copy carries only in-frame clones and drops some. The sample yields 250,000 to 300,000 clones, roughly four fifths seen once. The sample comprised PBMCs or T cells enriched from blood (not recorded which). These receptors all come from a man in his forties or fifties who had been exposed to COVID-19.

The V and J genes are TRBV18 and TRBJ1-2, with D hard to call. Trimming removed 5 bases from V and 4 bases from J, with 8 bases in between. CDR1 KGHSH and CDR2 LQKENI come from the germline V gene. CDR3 length equals 12 residues. The CDR3 is CASSYGVYGYTF. The CDR3 bases are TGTGCCAGCTCATACGGAGTCTATGGCTACACCTTC.

J is TRBJ1-2 and V is TRBV5-4; a weak D match, TRBD1 (6 bases). Germline V gene data show CDR1 as SGHNT and CDR2 as YYREEE (reference sequence). CDR3 length: 15 residues. V was trimmed by 3 bases and J by 4 bases, leaving 16 bases between them. Here the CDR3 reads CASSSQIWDTYGYTF. The CDR3 nucleotides are TGTGCCAGCAGCTCCCAAATCTGGGACACCTATGGCTACACCTTC. Looking up the rest from reference TRBV5-4 and TRBJ1-2 gives the full variable domain: ETGVTQSPTHLIKTRGQQVTLRCSSQSGHNTVSWYQQALGQGPQFIFQYYREEENGRGNFPPRFSGLQFPNYSSELNVNALELDDSALYLCASSSQIWDTYGYTFGSGTRLTVV.

The chain joins TRBV3-1 (or the pseudogene TRBV3-2) to TRBJ2-1, with a possible D match to TRBD2 (5 bases). Germline assignment: CDR1 LGHDT and CDR2 YNNKEL (reference sequence). The CDR3 is 15 amino acids. Trimming shortened V by 3 bases and J by 5 bases, and 14 bases separated the two germline ends. The CDR3 DNA sequence: TGTGCCAGCAGCCACCTTGGCGGAGGCAACAATGAGCAGTTCTTC. Translating it yields CASSHLGGGNNEQFF.

Regarding this clone: Other DNA sequences in the same sample also yield this CDR3. The V and J genes are TRBV18 and TRBJ2-7; D might be TRBD2 (5 bases). V dropped 1 base and J dropped 3 bases, with 10 bases sitting between them. Germline CDR1 and CDR2: KGHSH and LQKENI. The CDR3 sequence is 14 residues long. DNA of the CDR3: TGTGCCAGCTCACCACGTACGGGGAACTACGAGCAGTACTTC. Its protein is CASSPRTGNYEQYF.

The rearrangement joins TRBV5-1 to TRBJ2-3; 12 bases line up with TRBD2. The V segment lost 2 bases and the J segment 1 base; nucleotides outside the gene matches: 2. Germline CDR1 reads SGHRS; CDR2 reads YFSETQ. The CDR3 covers 16 residues. CDR3 sequence reads: CASSLRLAGGTDTQYF. DNA for the CDR3: TGCGCCAGCAGCTTAAGACTAGCGGGGGGCACAGATACGCAGTATTTT.

The sample holds one count of this clone. CDR3 sequence (DNA): TGCGCCAGCAGCTTGGTTCAGTTAGAGACCCAGTACTTC. This codes for CASSLVQLETQYF. This chain uses TRBV5-1 with TRBJ2-5; D gene uncertain. The CDR3 length is 13 residues. Trimming pared 0 bases from V and 4 bases from J, leaving 7 bases between. CDR1 is SGHRS, CDR2 YFSETQ, per germline.

This chain uses TRBV18 with TRBJ2-1; a possible D gene is TRBD2 (6 bases). V lost 6 bases and J lost 5, with 14 bases in between. Looked up from germline, CDR1 is KGHSH and CDR2 is LQKENI. This CDR3 comprises 14 residues. The CDR3 sequence: CASSQRLGNNEQFF. CDR3 DNA sequence: TGTGCCAGCTCCCAGAGACTAGGGAACAATGAGCAGTTCTTC.

CDR3 amino acids: CAIRAGGSETQYF. CDR3 DNA sequence: TGTGCCATCAGAGCGGGAGGATCGGAGACCCAGTACTTC. The rearrangement uses TRBV10-3 and TRBJ2-5, with TRBD2 matching 9 bases. This CDR3 is built from 13 residues. J gave up 5 bases and V 6 bases, and 4 bases lay outside the gene matches. Germline V lookup: CDR1 ENHRY, CDR2 SYGVKD.

In its sample, this clone was seen once. The rearrangement joins TRBV27 to TRBJ2-3, with D possibly matching TRBD2 (5 bases). Per germline, CDR1 MNHEY and CDR2 SMNVEV (reference sequence). This CDR3 is built from 15 residues. The V gene lost 0 bases and the J gene lost 6 bases, with 13 bases spanning the gap. The CDR3 sequence is CASSLSVASVDTQYF. DNA for the CDR3: TGTGCCAGCAGTTTATCAGTAGCGTCCGTCGATACGCAGTATTTT.

This chain connects TRBV5-1 to TRBJ2-1, with a possible D match to TRBD2 (6 bases). This CDR3 region has 13 residues. Trimming left V 9 bases short and J 4 bases short, with 14 bases between. In germline, CDR1 is SGHRS, CDR2 YFSETQ. CDR3 residues: CATGDPMYNEQFF. In DNA, the CDR3 is TGCGCCACGGGGGATCCCATGTACAATGAGCAGTTCTTC. The entire variable domain, with the rest obtained from reference TRBV5-1 and TRBJ2-1, is as follows: KAGVTQTPRYLIKTRGQQVTLSCSPISGHRSVSWYQQTPGQGLQFLFEYFSETQRNKGNFPGRFSGRQFSNSRSEMNVSTLELGDSALYLCATGDPMYNEQFFGPGTRLTVL.

This clone was found a few times. This chain links TRBV27 with TRBJ2-2, with 9 bases fitting TRBD2. There are 16 residues in the CDR3. Germline loops: CDR1 MNHEY, CDR2 SMNVEV (reference sequence). Trimming took 4 bases from V and 3 from J; bases not matched to a gene: 6. The CDR3 loop reads CASSSLSGRYTGELFF. CDR3 DNA sequence: TGTGCCAGCAGTTCCCTTAGCGGGAGATACACCGGGGAGCTGTTTTTT.

This chain links TRBV4-1 with TRBJ2-3; 13 bases match TRBD2. Germline V lookup: CDR1 MGHRA, CDR2 YSYEKL. Trimming cost V 9 bases and J 7 bases; bases outside gene matches: 25. The CDR3 runs to 20 residues. The CDR3 protein is CASSRYAQGDGLAGVYTQYF. CDR3 sequence (DNA): TGCGCCAGTTCAAGGTACGCGCAGGGGGATGGACTAGCGGGAGTCTATACGCAGTATTTT.

The chain uses TRBV25-1 and TRBJ1-5; a possible D gene is TRBD1 (6 bases). The CDR3 covers 13 residues. V lost 9 bases, J lost 4 bases, and 13 bases lay in between. Per the germline V gene, CDR1 is MGHDK and CDR2 is SYGVNS. The CDR3 loop reads CASSHRVNQPQHF. Here the CDR3 DNA reads TGTGCCAGTAGCCACAGGGTAAATCAGCCCCAGCATTTT.

This rearrangement joins TRBV30 to TRBJ1-5, with a tentative D call TRBD1 (6 bases). Germline CDR1 reads GTSNPN; CDR2 reads SVGIG (reference sequence). Trimming shortened V by 5 bases and J by 1 base, and 21 bases separated the two germline ends. The CDR3 contains 17 residues. CDR3 DNA: TGTGCCTGGGGTCACCCGCGGGGGCCAGGGAGCAATCAGCCCCAGCATTTT. Protein: CAWGHPRGPGSNQPQHF.

The genes are TRBV5-1 and TRBJ2-1; 7 positions match TRBD2. The CDR3 is 15 residues long. Looked up from germline, CDR1 is SGHRS and CDR2 is YFSETQ. J was trimmed by 1 base and V by 1 base; bases with no gene match: 2. Written as DNA, the CDR3 is TGCGCCAGCAGCTTGCTAGCGGAGTCCTACAATGAGCAGTTCTTC. Translating it yields CASSLLAESYNEQFF.

J is TRBJ1-3 and V is TRBV19, with D possibly TRBD1 on 6 matching bases. This CDR3 region has 15 residues. V shed 8 bases and J shed 3 bases, with 17 bases lying between them. Germline values: CDR1 LNHDA, CDR2 SQIVND (reference sequence). CDR3 DNA sequence: TGTGCCAGTCGAAACGACAGGCGAGGTGGAAACACCATATATTTT. The encoded protein is CASRNDRRGGNTIYF.

This chain links TRBV7-3 with TRBJ2-1; 7 bases are shared with TRBD2. Germline CDR1 SGHTA, CDR2 FQGTGA. The CDR3 runs 14 residues. V lost 3 bases and J lost 5; bases outside the gene matches: 4. The DNA for the CDR3 is TGTGCCAGCAGCTTGGCGGGAGTCCACAATGAGCAGTTCTTC. This codes for CASSLAGVHNEQFF.

This clone was seen a handful of times. The chain carries TRBV15 and TRBJ2-2; D is perhaps TRBD2 (6 bases). Per the germline V gene, CDR1 is LNHNV and CDR2 is YYDKDF (reference sequence). V was shortened by 0 bases and J by 5 bases, with 10 bases between the two germline ends. The length of the CDR3 is 15 residues. The chain's CDR3 is CATSRDKGLTGELFF. The CDR3 DNA sequence: TGTGCCACCAGCAGAGATAAGGGACTGACCGGGGAGCTGTTTTTT.

The rearrangement uses TRBV7-3 and TRBJ1-5; 9 bases are shared with TRBD1. The V segment lost 3 bases and the J segment 9 bases; nucleotides outside the gene matches: 9. The germline gives CDR1 SGHTA, CDR2 FQGTGA. The CDR3 extends over 15 amino acids. The CDR3 loop is CASSLSGQGSAPQHF. The DNA for the CDR3 is TGTGCCAGCAGCTTGTCGGGACAGGGATCTGCGCCCCAGCATTTT.

The chain has TRBV5-1 and TRBJ2-6; possible D gene TRBD1, 5 bases. V shed 0 bases and J shed 3 bases, with 13 bases lying between them. The CDR3 is 17 amino acids. Germline V lookup: CDR1 SGHRS, CDR2 YFSETQ. Written as DNA, the CDR3 is TGCGCCAGCAGCTTGGAGCCTCCTGGACATGGGGCCAACGTCCTGACTTTC. Translated: CASSLEPPGHGANVLTF.

The rearrangement joins TRBV5-4 to TRBJ2-7, with 7 bases fitting TRBD2. This CDR3 has 15 residues. V dropped 0 bases and J dropped 0; count of bases not matched to a gene: 3. Per germline, CDR1 SGHNT and CDR2 YYREEE (reference sequence). The CDR3, as DNA: TGTGCCAGCAGCTTGGGGGGGACTACCTCCTACGAGCAGTACTTC. It specifies CASSLGGTTSYEQYF.

The chain employs TRBV21-1 and TRBJ2-2; the table's D gene call, TRBD2, was not cross checked with the DNA. TRBV21-1 is a pseudogene locus. This CDR3 region has 18 residues. The DNA of the CDR3 is TGTGCCAGCAGCAGCACTGGGCGGTATACTAGCGTAACCGGGGAGCTGTTTTTT. Translating gives CASSSTGRYTSVTGELFF.

The V call is TRBV9, the J call TRBJ1-1, with D perhaps TRBD1 (6 bases). Germline CDR1 SGDLS, CDR2 YYNGEE. Trimming cost V 0 bases and J 5 bases, with 11 bases left between them. The CDR3 is 14 residues long. CDR3 in amino acids: CASSVEGGQTEAFF. CDR3 in DNA: TGTGCCAGCAGCGTAGAGGGGGGGCAGACTGAAGCTTTCTTT.

The chain combines TRBV27 with TRBJ2-1; D is uncertain. V was trimmed by 3 bases and J by 4 bases, leaving 4 bases between them. Germline-derived CDR1 and CDR2 are MNHEY and SMNVEV (reference sequence). The CDR3 loop spans 12 amino acids. The CDR3 region has the DNA TGTGCCAGCAGTTTTAGATACAATGAGCAGTTCTTC. Its translation: CASSFRYNEQFF.

V gene TRBV15 combines with J gene TRBJ1-2, with no clear D. The CDR3 is made up of 14 amino acids. CDR1 is LNHNV, CDR2 YYDKDF, per germline (reference sequence). The V and J ends lost 3 bases and 4 bases respectively, with 12 bases between them. The CDR3 DNA reads TGTGCCACCAGCAGTACGGGGTTAGGCTATGGCTACACCTTC. This gives the protein CATSSTGLGYGYTF.

This clone has only one observation. The rearrangement links TRBV12-3 or TRBV12-4 to TRBJ1-6, with a tentative D call TRBD1 (6 bases). Trimming took 9 bases from V and 12 from J, leaving 12 bases between them. This CDR3 spans 11 amino acids. DNA for the CDR3: TGTGCCAGTGGGGGGGGCTTACCCCTCCACTTT. This sequence encodes CASGGGLPLHF.

The chain carries TRBV18 and TRBJ2-2; TRBD1 matches at 9 bases. V lost 3 bases, J lost 2 bases, and 1 base stayed unmatched. Germline CDR1 is KGHSH and CDR2 is LQKENI. CDR3 length: 15 residues. CDR3 loop: CASSPGQGNTGELFF. The CDR3 nucleotides are TGTGCCAGCTCACCGGGACAGGGTAACACCGGGGAGCTGTTTTTT.